Each of the 25 T cell receptor beta chains below was sequenced from the same sample in a study of blood T cell repertoires in COVID-19. Generated by immunoSEQ multiplex PCR, the TCRdb table keeps only in-frame clones and is missing some. The sample includes about 54,000 clones, roughly 84% of them seen just once. The sample was peripheral blood. The receptors were sampled from a man aged 50-60 years with active COVID-19.

The rearrangement uses TRBV5-1 and TRBJ1-4; 9 nucleotides line up with TRBD1. V gave up 4 bases and J gave up 8 bases; unmatched junction bases: 9. CDR1 SGHRS and CDR2 YFSETQ come from the germline V gene. CDR3 length equals 15 residues. For the CDR3, the DNA is TGCGCCAGCAGCGGAACCGGGACAGGGCTAGAAAAACTGTTTTTT. This encodes CASSGTGTGLEKLFF.

The genes are TRBV19 and TRBJ1-5; no clear D gene. Trimming took off 6 bases at V and 4 bases at J, with 13 bases between the two ends. Germline lookup yields CDR1 LNHDA and CDR2 SQIVND (reference sequence). CDR3 size: 14 residues. The CDR3 nucleotides are TGTGCCAGTAGACGTCTGGGCGCGAATCAGCCCCAGCATTTT. It yields the protein CASRRLGANQPQHF.

The J gene is TRBJ1-2, the V gene TRBV18; D is undetermined. V lost 3 bases, J lost 0 bases, and 17 bases lay in between. Germline assignment: CDR1 KGHSH and CDR2 LQKENI. The CDR3 is 17 amino acids. CDR3: CASSPIIRGSANYGYTF. The CDR3, as DNA: TGTGCCAGCTCACCCATTATTAGAGGGTCAGCTAACTATGGCTACACCTTC.

The rearrangement joins TRBV5-6 to TRBJ1-3; no clear D gene. The CDR3 has 14 amino acids. Germline V CDR1 and CDR2: SGHDT, YYEEEE. The V end was cut by 2 bases, the J end by 2 bases, with 8 bases between. The CDR3, as DNA: TGTGCCAGCAGCTTCTATAAAACTGGAAACACCATATATTTT. Translated, it gives CASSFYKTGNTIYF.

The genes are TRBV28 and TRBJ2-1, with TRBD2 identical over 8 bases. In germline, CDR1 is MDHEN, CDR2 SYDVKM. This CDR3 has 17 residues. The V gene end was trimmed by 3 bases and the J gene end by 0 bases; junction bases not matched to a gene: 7. CDR3 amino acids: CASSFQGLAPSYNEQFF. The CDR3 coding sequence is TGTGCCAGCAGTTTCCAAGGACTAGCCCCCTCCTACAATGAGCAGTTCTTC.

On this clone itself: The junction departs from the called germline gene at one end, perhaps through a read error. This chain links TRBV27 with TRBJ1-6; a weak D match, TRBD1 (5 bases). The CDR3 is made up of 13 amino acids. The germline V gene has CDR1 MNHEY and CDR2 SMNVEV (reference sequence). The CDR3 loop reads CASSSQGSSPLHF. CDR3 nucleotide sequence: TGTGCCAGCAGTTCCCAGGGCAGTTCACCTCTCCACTTT.

This clone appeared a few times. The chain employs TRBV5-8 and TRBJ2-2; 7 bases map to TRBD2. Germline V gene lookup returns CDR1 SGHTS and CDR2 YDEGEE. The length of the CDR3 is 16 residues. The junction had 8 bases not matched to a gene; V was cut back by 2 bases and J by 4 bases. CDR3 residues: CASSFRGGRSTGELFF. Written as DNA, the CDR3 is TGTGCCAGCAGCTTCCGCGGGGGTAGGAGCACCGGGGAGCTGTTTTTT. Together with reference TRBV5-8 and TRBJ2-2, the CDR3 gives the full variable domain: EAGVTQSPTHLIKTRGQQATLRCSPISGHTSVYWYQQALGLGLQFLLWYDEGEERNRGNFPPRFSGRQFPNYSSELNVNALELEDSALYLCASSFRGGRSTGELFFGEGSRLTVL.

The chain joins TRBV5-1 to TRBJ1-1; D gene ambiguous. The ends were cut back, 3 bases at V and 0 bases at J, with 6 bases in the middle. CDR1 is SGHRS, CDR2 YFSETQ, per germline. The CDR3 totals 13 residues. CDR3 DNA: TGCGCCAGCAGCTGGAGAATGAACACTGAAGCTTTCTTT. Protein sequence: CASSWRMNTEAFF.

V is TRBV6-2 or TRBV6-3 and J is TRBJ1-6, with D uncertain. Trimming removed 2 bases at V and 8 bases at J, with 13 bases between. This CDR3 is 15 amino acids long. CDR1 and CDR2 from the germline V gene are MNHEY and SVGEGT. The CDR3 coding sequence is TGTGCCAGCAGTTACCGCGCCGACTTGTATTCACCCCTCCACTTT. Its translation: CASSYRADLYSPLHF.

V and J are TRBV9 and TRBJ1-1, with D tentatively TRBD1 (5 bases). The CDR3 has 15 amino acids. CDR1 and CDR2 (germline): SGDLS, YYNGEE. Trimming took off 0 bases at V and 0 bases at J, with 9 bases between the two ends. The chain's CDR3 is CASSVGGRVNTEAFF. The CDR3 DNA reads as TGTGCCAGCAGCGTAGGGGGCAGGGTGAACACTGAAGCTTTCTTT.

This clone was observed once. The V and J genes are TRBV13 and TRBJ1-1; a weak D match, TRBD1 (5 bases). CDR3 length: 17 residues. Germline CDR1 is PRHDT and CDR2 is FYEKMQ (reference sequence). Trimming left V 0 bases short and J 6 bases short, with 20 bases between. The CDR3 region has the DNA TGTGCCAGCAGCTTAGGCTTCAGGGAGGGTGGTGAAGCTGAAGCTTTCTTT. Translated: CASSLGFREGGEAEAFF. The full variable domain, completed using reference TRBV13 and TRBJ1-1, is AAGVIQSPRHLIKEKRETATLKCYPIPRHDTVYWYQQGPGQDPQFLISFYEKMQSDKGSIPDRFSAQQFSDYHSELNMSSLELGDSALYFCASSLGFREGGEAEAFFGQGTRLTVV.

This clone was observed once. This sequence joins TRBV30 and TRBJ1-1, with 8 bases lining up with TRBD1. With 3 bases clipped from V and 1 base from J, the junction kept 7 bases outside the gene matches. This CDR3 has 15 residues. Germline V gene data show CDR1 as GTSNPN and CDR2 as SVGIG (reference sequence). CDR3 sequence reads: CAWRASGGPNTEAFF. The CDR3 nucleotides are TGTGCCTGGAGGGCTTCAGGGGGCCCGAACACTGAAGCTTTCTTT.

The rearrangement links TRBV28 to TRBJ2-1, with D possibly being TRBD2 (5 bases). CDR3 length: 15 amino acids. Trimming cost V 4 bases and J 4 bases, with 14 bases left between them. The germline CDR1 and CDR2 sequences are MDHEN and SYDVKM. CDR3 sequence (DNA): TGTGCCAGCAGTTCGTCCGAGGGTCCTTACAATGAGCAGTTCTTC. Its translation: CASSSSEGPYNEQFF.

The V gene is TRBV2, the J gene TRBJ1-1, with D possibly matching TRBD1 (6 bases). V was clipped by 6 bases and J by 2 bases, with 13 bases between them. This CDR3 comprises 14 residues. Germline values: CDR1 SNHLY, CDR2 FYNNEI. CDR3 amino acids: CASRDSRRNTEAFF. CDR3 nucleotides: TGTGCCAGCAGGGACAGTCGGAGAAACACTGAAGCTTTCTTT. The variable domain in full, completed from reference TRBV2 and TRBJ1-1, reads EPEVTQTPSHQVTQMGQEVILRCVPISNHLYFYWYRQILGQKVEFLVSFYNNEISEKSEIFDDQFSVERPDGSNFTLKIRSTKLEDSAMYFCASRDSRRNTEAFFGQGTRLTVV.

V gene TRBV10-3 combines with J gene TRBJ2-2; possible D gene TRBD2, 5 bases. CDR1 is ENHRY, CDR2 SYGVKD, per germline. The CDR3 sequence is 11 residues long. The V end was cut by 6 bases, the J end by 8 bases, with 7 bases between. The CDR3 here is CAISAGGELFF. The CDR3 bases are TGTGCCATCAGCGCGGGTGGGGAGCTGTTTTTT.

The J gene is TRBJ1-2, the V gene TRBV7-2; D perhaps matches TRBD1 (5 bases). CDR3 size: 15 residues. Germline V gene sequence: CDR1 SGHTA, CDR2 FQGNSA. V lost 5 bases and J lost 5, with 18 bases in between. The chain's CDR3 is CASSPRGGDTYGYTF. For the CDR3, the DNA is TGTGCCAGCAGCCCCAGAGGAGGGGATACATATGGCTACACCTTC. The full variable domain, with the rest looked up from reference TRBV7-2 and TRBJ1-2, is GAGVSQSPSNKVTEKGKDVELRCDPISGHTALYWYRQSLGQGLEFLIYFQGNSAPDKSGLPSDRFSAERTGGSVSTLTIQRTQQEDSAVYLCASSPRGGDTYGYTFGSGTRLTVV.

There are a few counts of this clone. The V call is TRBV7-3, the J call TRBJ2-1; 7 positions agree with TRBD1. The ends lost 0 bases at V and 6 bases at J; junction bases unmatched: 2. CDR1 and CDR2 (germline): SGHTA, FQGTGA. This CDR3 has 14 residues. Written as DNA, the CDR3 is TGTGCCAGCAGCTTAACGGACAGGATCAATGAGCAGTTCTTC. This translates into CASSLTDRINEQFF.

The CDR3 DNA is TGTGCCAGCTCGTTAGGGACACTCGACGAGCAGTACTTC. This codes for CASSLGTLDEQYF. The chain is built from TRBV18 and TRBJ2-7, with D possibly being TRBD1 (6 bases). V gave up 6 bases and J gave up 5 bases, with 14 bases separating them. CDR3 length equals 13 residues. Germline V gives CDR1 KGHSH, CDR2 LQKENI. The full variable domain, with the rest looked up from reference TRBV18 and TRBJ2-7, is NAGVMQNPRHLVRRRGQEARLRCSPMKGHSHVYWYRQLPEEGLKFMVYLQKENIIDESGMPKERFSAEFPKEGPSILRIQQVVRGDSAAYFCASSLGTLDEQYFGPGTRLTVT.

This chain uses TRBV30 with TRBJ1-4, with a possible D match to TRBD1 (6 bases). CDR3 length equals 16 residues. V dropped 5 bases and J dropped 11 bases, with 27 bases sitting between them. Germline V CDR1 and CDR2: GTSNPN, SVGIG (reference sequence). The CDR3: CAWFPNRALQFGKLFF. CDR3 nucleotide sequence: TGTGCCTGGTTCCCCAACAGGGCATTGCAATTTGGGAAACTGTTTTTT.

V and J are TRBV5-5 and TRBJ1-2, with D perhaps TRBD1 (6 bases). V was pared by 4 bases and J by 6 bases, with 19 bases between. The CDR3 has 15 residues. Germline V CDR1 and CDR2: SGHKS, YYEKEE (reference sequence). The CDR3 sequence is CASSQWTVRVHGYTF. The DNA for the CDR3 is TGTGCCAGCAGCCAATGGACAGTGAGGGTCCATGGCTACACCTTC.

The V call is TRBV7-6, the J call TRBJ2-5, with TRBD1 matching over 11 bases. Germline values: CDR1 SGHVS, CDR2 FNYEAQ. V was pared by 4 bases and J by 5 bases, with 9 bases of the junction left unmatched. This CDR3 comprises 16 residues. The CDR3 coding sequence is TGTGCCAGCAGCTCAGGACAGGGGGCAAGGCTGGAGACCCAGTACTTC. Its protein is CASSSGQGARLETQYF.

This chain links TRBV28 with TRBJ2-7; TRBD1 agrees at 7 bases. Germline V CDR1 and CDR2: MDHEN, SYDVKM. The CDR3 covers 12 residues. V lost 6 bases to trimming and J lost 6 bases; unmatched junction nucleotides: 5. Here the CDR3 reads CASSSDRREQYF. DNA of the CDR3: TGTGCCAGCAGCTCGGACAGGCGCGAGCAGTACTTC.

This chain links TRBV9 with TRBJ2-7; D is perhaps TRBD2 (5 bases). The V end lost 0 bases, the J end lost 0 bases, and 16 bases lay between the germline ends. CDR1 and CDR2 from the germline V gene are SGDLS and YYNGEE. This CDR3 is built from 17 residues. CDR3 sequence (DNA): TGTGCCAGCAGCGTAGGGCAGGACTTATCAAGCTCCTACGAGCAGTACTTC. It encodes CASSVGQDLSSSYEQYF.

This clone came up once. The J gene is TRBJ2-6, the V gene TRBV28; the match to TRBD2 covers 7 bases. Trimming cost V 5 bases and J 0 bases; bases outside gene matches: 4. The CDR3 is 16 residues long. CDR1 is MDHEN and CDR2 is SYDVKM in the germline V gene. The CDR3 spells CASSPQRGSGANVLTF. The CDR3 DNA follows: TGTGCCAGCAGTCCCCAGCGGGGCTCTGGGGCCAACGTCCTGACTTTC.

This clone has only a few counts. The rearrangement joins TRBV5-4 to TRBJ1-3; 8 positions agree with TRBD1. The trim removed 0 bases at V and 2 bases at J, leaving 1 base unmatched. The CDR3 runs 15 residues. Germline CDR1 SGHNT, CDR2 YYREEE (reference sequence). The CDR3 loop is CASSLDRGAGNTIYF. The DNA of the CDR3 is TGTGCCAGCAGCTTGGACAGGGGGGCTGGAAACACCATATATTTT.